The 19 T cell receptor beta chains listed next were all sequenced from one sample in a study of T cell responses to AZD1222 COVID-19 vaccine (dated by TCRdb to the early 2020s). Library creation used the immunoSEQ multiplex PCR assay. TCRdb holds this immuneACCESS table with in-frame rearrangements only. Some clones are missing; in checked studies, unresolved V genes explain under half, and the rest has no known cause. Recorded for this sample are about 170,000 clones; more than 80% of them occurred a single time. Approximately 2.5% of the sample belongs to the ten largest clones. The meaning of the sample's time point label: baseline before first vaccination. Sequences were derived from peripheral blood, sampled on day 0 of AZD1222 vaccination. These receptors all stem from an adult in good health.

The chain carries TRBV14 and TRBJ2-1; D remains unclear. The length of the CDR3 is 13 residues. Germline loops: CDR1 SGHDN, CDR2 FVKESK. Deletions cut 2 bases from V and 3 bases from J, with 5 bases between. The CDR3 DNA sequence: TGTGCCAGCAGCCAATATAGCTACAATGAGCAGTTCTTC. Translated, it gives CASSQYSYNEQFF.

The V gene is TRBV7-9, the J gene TRBJ2-7; TRBD2 matches 9 bases. Germline-derived CDR1 and CDR2 are SEHNR and FQNEAQ (reference sequence). V shed 5 bases and J 0 bases; nucleotides not matched to a gene: 5. CDR3 size: 15 residues. The CDR3 bases are TGTGCCAGCAGCCAGACTAGCGGAAGCTCCTACGAGCAGTACTTC. Translated, it gives CASSQTSGSSYEQYF.

This rearrangement joins TRBV7-2 to TRBJ2-1; D not certain. This CDR3 spans 12 amino acids. Per germline, CDR1 SGHTA and CDR2 FQGNSA. V lost 3 bases and J lost 5, with 5 bases in between. The CDR3 DNA is TGTGCCAGCAGCTTTGGAGACAATGAGCAGTTCTTC. Amino acid sequence: CASSFGDNEQFF.

V usage is TRBV6-1 and J usage is TRBJ1-1; D remains ambiguous. Germline V lookup: CDR1 MNHNS, CDR2 SASEGT. The length of the CDR3 is 17 residues. V dropped 1 base and J dropped 0 bases, with 15 bases sitting between them. CDR3 residues: CASSEGPLNRLNTEAFF. The CDR3 nucleotides are TGTGCCAGCAGTGAAGGGCCCCTCAACAGACTGAACACTGAAGCTTTCTTT.

The chain couples TRBV19 to TRBJ1-1; D is ambiguous. Trimming pared 2 bases from V and 4 bases from J, leaving 11 bases between. CDR3 length: 14 residues. CDR1 and CDR2 (germline): LNHDA, SQIVND (reference sequence). The CDR3 DNA follows: TGTGCCAGTAGTATACAGGACTGGGGCACTGAAGCTTTCTTT. It specifies CASSIQDWGTEAFF.

J is TRBJ2-7 and V is TRBV5-5, with D maybe TRBD1 (6 bases). In germline, CDR1 is SGHKS, CDR2 YYEKEE (reference sequence). The CDR3 spans 14 residues. V gave up 3 bases and J gave up 2 bases, with 12 bases separating them. CDR3 coding DNA: TGTGCCAGCAGCTATTACAGGGCCACCTACGAGCAGTACTTC. Its translation is CASSYYRATYEQYF.

The V call is TRBV15, the J call TRBJ2-3, with TRBD2 identical over 10 bases. Germline loops: CDR1 LNHNV, CDR2 YYDKDF (reference sequence). V trimming: 7 bases; J trimming: 5 bases; junction bases outside the gene matches: 6. The CDR3 runs to 14 residues. For the CDR3, the DNA is TGTGCCACCACCCCGGGACTAGCGAAAGATACGCAGTATTTT. Translated, it gives CATTPGLAKDTQYF.

The rearrangement uses TRBV6-5 and TRBJ2-1, with D maybe TRBD1 (5 bases). The length of the CDR3 is 13 residues. Germline CDR1 is MNHEY and CDR2 is SVGAGI. The V end was cut by 5 bases, the J end by 0 bases, with 5 bases between. The chain's CDR3 is CASSRGSYNEQFF. The DNA for the CDR3 is TGTGCCAGCAGTAGGGGCTCCTACAATGAGCAGTTCTTC.

The V and J genes are TRBV2 and TRBJ2-5; 12 nucleotides match TRBD2. In germline, CDR1 is SNHLY, CDR2 FYNNEI. With V trimmed by 8 bases and J by 4 bases, 5 bases remained unmatched. CDR3 length: 14 residues. CDR3 amino acids: CASLKGLAGETQYF. Here the CDR3 DNA reads TGTGCCAGCCTCAAGGGACTAGCGGGAGAGACCCAGTACTTC.

The V gene is TRBV12-5, the J gene TRBJ2-1; D may be TRBD2 (5 bases). This CDR3 contains 15 residues. The ends were cut back, 1 base at V and 8 bases at J, with 15 bases in the middle. In germline, CDR1 is LGHNT, CDR2 FRNRAP. CDR3 bases: TGTGCTAGTGGTTTGGGAGCGGTCCTTGGGGATGAGCAGTTCTTC. This gives the protein CASGLGAVLGDEQFF.

DNA for the CDR3: TGTGCCAGCAGCTTAGACGCTTTTTCCTACAATGAGCAGTTCTTC. It is translated as CASSLDAFSYNEQFF. The genes are TRBV7-9 and TRBJ2-1; D remains ambiguous. V lost 1 base to trimming and J lost 1 base, with 8 bases between them. Germline V gene sequence: CDR1 SEHNR, CDR2 FQNEAQ (reference sequence). CDR3 length: 15 residues. The whole variable domain, filled in from reference TRBV7-9 and TRBJ2-1, reads DTGVSQNPRHKITKRGQNVTFRCDPISEHNRLYWYRQTLGQGPEFLTYFQNEAQLEKSRLLSDRFSAERPKGSFSTLEIQRTEQGDSAMYLCASSLDAFSYNEQFFGPGTRLTVL.

This chain connects TRBV12-5 to TRBJ1-1; D unclear. This CDR3 comprises 13 residues. CDR1 is LGHNT, CDR2 FRNRAP, per germline. V was clipped by 5 bases and J by 0 bases, with 7 bases between them. CDR3 DNA sequence: TGTGCTAGTGGTACAGTTCTGAACACTGAAGCTTTCTTT. Translating gives CASGTVLNTEAFF.

V and J are TRBV28 and TRBJ1-1; a weak D match, TRBD1 (5 bases). Germline assignment: CDR1 MDHEN and CDR2 SYDVKM. V gave up 5 bases and J gave up 10 bases, with 14 bases separating them. The CDR3 runs to 12 residues. CDR3 region: CASSPLTGLAFF. CDR3 in DNA: TGTGCCAGCAGTCCCTTAACAGGCTTAGCTTTCTTT.

This chain links TRBV11-3 with TRBJ2-1, with TRBD2 identical over 12 bases. The J segment lost 4 bases and the V segment lost 4 bases, leaving 14 bases of the junction unmatched. CDR3 length: 19 residues. Germline CDR1 is SGHNT and CDR2 is YENEEA. The CDR3 DNA is TGTGCCAGCAGCTCCCCGCGTTCTAGCGGGAGGGCCCTATACAATGAGCAGTTCTTC. Translating it yields CASSSPRSSGRALYNEQFF.

This chain joins TRBV7-9 and TRBJ1-1, with a weak D call TRBD1 (5 bases). V lost 5 bases, J lost 4 bases, and 17 bases lay in between. The CDR3 is 15 residues long. CDR1 is SEHNR, CDR2 FQNEAQ, per germline (reference sequence). CDR3 sequence (DNA): TGTGCCAGCAGCCCATTTTTTGGGGACGGCACTGAAGCTTTCTTT. Protein sequence: CASSPFFGDGTEAFF.

V and J are TRBV27 and TRBJ2-5, with 10 bases matching TRBD1. CDR1 is MNHEY, CDR2 SMNVEV, per germline (reference sequence). The CDR3 sequence is 15 residues long. V was clipped by 5 bases and J by 4 bases; unmatched bases: 7. CDR3 sequence: CASSRDRGLSETQYF. The CDR3 nucleotides are TGTGCCAGCAGTCGGGACAGGGGCTTGTCAGAGACCCAGTACTTC.

J is TRBJ1-2 and V is TRBV14; D may be TRBD1 (5 bases). The V end lost 0 bases, the J end lost 5 bases, and 10 bases lay between the germline ends. The germline CDR1 and CDR2 sequences are SGHDN and FVKESK. This CDR3 comprises 14 residues. The CDR3 DNA follows: TGTGCCAGCAGCCAAGATATTGGGGGGTATGGCTACACCTTC. Amino acids: CASSQDIGGYGYTF.

The V call is TRBV25-1, the J call TRBJ1-1, with TRBD1 as a possible D gene (5 bases). CDR1 and CDR2 from the germline V gene are MGHDK and SYGVNS. This CDR3 spans 13 amino acids. Trimming cost V 5 bases and J 8 bases, with 15 bases left between them. This CDR3 is CASSPGTELEAFF. In DNA form, the CDR3 reads TGTGCCAGCAGTCCCGGGACCGAACTAGAAGCTTTCTTT.

This clone was seen a single time. The chain couples TRBV10-1 to TRBJ1-1; TRBD1 might be the D (6 bases). V lost 5 bases and J 1 base, leaving 11 bases between the germline ends. There are 14 residues in the CDR3. Germline V lookup: CDR1 WNHNN, CDR2 SYGVQD (reference sequence). The chain's CDR3 is CASSRDTSNTEAFF. For the CDR3, the DNA is TGCGCCAGCAGTCGGGACACCTCGAACACTGAAGCTTTCTTT.